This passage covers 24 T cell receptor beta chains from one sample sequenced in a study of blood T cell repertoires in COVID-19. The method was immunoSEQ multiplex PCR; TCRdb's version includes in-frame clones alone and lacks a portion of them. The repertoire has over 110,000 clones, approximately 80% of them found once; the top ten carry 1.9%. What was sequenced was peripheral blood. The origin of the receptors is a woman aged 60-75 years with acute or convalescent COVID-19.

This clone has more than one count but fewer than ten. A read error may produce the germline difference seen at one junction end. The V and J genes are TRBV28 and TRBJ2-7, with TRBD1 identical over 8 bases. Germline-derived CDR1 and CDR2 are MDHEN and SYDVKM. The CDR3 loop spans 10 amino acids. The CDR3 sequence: CATRKGQACF. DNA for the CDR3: TGTGCCACCAGGAAGGGACAGGCGTGCTTC.

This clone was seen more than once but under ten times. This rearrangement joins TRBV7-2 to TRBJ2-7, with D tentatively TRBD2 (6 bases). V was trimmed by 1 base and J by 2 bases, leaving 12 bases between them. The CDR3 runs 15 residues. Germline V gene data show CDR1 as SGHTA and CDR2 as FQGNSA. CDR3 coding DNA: TGTGCCAGCAGCTTAGATTGGACTACTGCCTACGAGCAGTACTTC. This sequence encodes CASSLDWTTAYEQYF.

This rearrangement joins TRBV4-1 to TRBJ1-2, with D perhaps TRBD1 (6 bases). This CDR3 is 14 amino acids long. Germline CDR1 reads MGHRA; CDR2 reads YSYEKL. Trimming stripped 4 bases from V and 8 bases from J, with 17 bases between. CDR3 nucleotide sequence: TGCGCCAGCAGCCCGCAAGTATTGACAGGAGGCTACACCTTC. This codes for CASSPQVLTGGYTF.

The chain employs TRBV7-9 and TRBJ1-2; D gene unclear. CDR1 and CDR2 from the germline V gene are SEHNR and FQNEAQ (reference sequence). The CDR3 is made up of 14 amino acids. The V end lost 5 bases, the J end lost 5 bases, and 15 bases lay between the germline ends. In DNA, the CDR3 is TGTGCCAGCAGCGGAGAGGCAGGAGGGTATGGCTACACCTTC. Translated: CASSGEAGGYGYTF. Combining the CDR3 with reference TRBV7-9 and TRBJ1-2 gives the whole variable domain DTGVSQNPRHKITKRGQNVTFRCDPISEHNRLYWYRQTLGQGPEFLTYFQNEAQLEKSRLLSDRFSAERPKGSFSTLEIQRTEQGDSAMYLCASSGEAGGYGYTFGSGTRLTVV.

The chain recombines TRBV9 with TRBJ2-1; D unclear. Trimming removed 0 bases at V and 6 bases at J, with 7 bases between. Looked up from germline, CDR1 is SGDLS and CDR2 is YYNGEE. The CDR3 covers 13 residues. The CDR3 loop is CASSVGSRNEQFF. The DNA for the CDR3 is TGTGCCAGCAGCGTAGGTAGCCGCAATGAGCAGTTCTTC. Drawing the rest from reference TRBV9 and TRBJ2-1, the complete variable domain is DSGVTQTPKHLITATGQRVTLRCSPRSGDLSVYWYQQSLDQGLQFLIQYYNGEERAKGNILERFSAQQFPDLHSELNLSSLELGDSALYFCASSVGSRNEQFFGPGTRLTVL.

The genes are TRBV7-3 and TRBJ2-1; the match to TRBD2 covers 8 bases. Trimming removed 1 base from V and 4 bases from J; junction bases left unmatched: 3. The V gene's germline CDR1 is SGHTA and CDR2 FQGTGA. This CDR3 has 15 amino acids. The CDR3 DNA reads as TGTGCCAGCAGCTTAAGCGGGAGGAATTACAATGAGCAGTTCTTC. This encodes CASSLSGRNYNEQFF. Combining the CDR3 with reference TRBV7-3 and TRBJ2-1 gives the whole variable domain GAGVSQTPSNKVTEKGKYVELRCDPISGHTALYWYRQSLGQGPEFLIYFQGTGAADDSGLPNDRFFAVRPEGSVSTLKIQRTERGDSAVYLCASSLSGRNYNEQFFGPGTRLTVL.

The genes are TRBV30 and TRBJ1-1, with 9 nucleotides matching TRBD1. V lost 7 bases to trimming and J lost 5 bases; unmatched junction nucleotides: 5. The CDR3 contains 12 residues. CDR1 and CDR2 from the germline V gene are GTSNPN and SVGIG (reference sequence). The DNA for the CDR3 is TGTGCCTCTAGGACAGGGGCGACTGAAGCTTTCTTT. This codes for CASRTGATEAFF.

CDR3 coding DNA: TGTGCCAGCTCACCAAGAGGCCCTCCTTTGTCCACCGGGGAGCTGTTTTTT. It is translated as CASSPRGPPLSTGELFF. The chain couples TRBV18 to TRBJ2-2; D is uncertain. CDR3 length: 17 amino acids. Trimming stripped 2 bases from V and 4 bases from J, with 17 bases between. CDR1 and CDR2 from the germline V gene are KGHSH and LQKENI. Complete variable domain (other parts from reference TRBV18 and TRBJ2-2): NAGVMQNPRHLVRRRGQEARLRCSPMKGHSHVYWYRQLPEEGLKFMVYLQKENIIDESGMPKERFSAEFPKEGPSILRIQQVVRGDSAAYFCASSPRGPPLSTGELFFGEGSRLTVL.

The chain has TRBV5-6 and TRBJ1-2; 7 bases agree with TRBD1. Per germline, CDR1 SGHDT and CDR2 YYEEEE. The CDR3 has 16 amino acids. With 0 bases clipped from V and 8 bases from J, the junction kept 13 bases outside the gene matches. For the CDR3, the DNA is TGTGCCAGCAGCTTGGACAGGGGAAATTTAGGAAACGGCTACACCTTC. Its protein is CASSLDRGNLGNGYTF.

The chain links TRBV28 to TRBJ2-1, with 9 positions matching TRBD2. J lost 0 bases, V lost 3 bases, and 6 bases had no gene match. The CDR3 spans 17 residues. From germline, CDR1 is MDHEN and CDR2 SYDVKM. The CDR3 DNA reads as TGTGCCAGCAGTTTGCAACTAGCGGGTCGCTCCTACAATGAGCAGTTCTTC. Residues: CASSLQLAGRSYNEQFF. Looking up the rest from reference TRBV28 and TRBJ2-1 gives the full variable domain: DVKVTQSSRYLVKRTGEKVFLECVQDMDHENMFWYRQDPGLGLRLIYFSYDVKMKEKGDIPEGYSVSREKKERFSLILESASTNQTSMYLCASSLQLAGRSYNEQFFGPGTRLTVL.

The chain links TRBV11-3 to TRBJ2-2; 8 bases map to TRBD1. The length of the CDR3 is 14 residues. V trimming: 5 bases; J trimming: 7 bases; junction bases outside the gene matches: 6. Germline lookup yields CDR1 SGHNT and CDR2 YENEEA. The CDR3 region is CASSGGQGNGELFF. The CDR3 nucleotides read TGTGCCAGCAGCGGCGGACAGGGCAACGGGGAGCTGTTTTTT.

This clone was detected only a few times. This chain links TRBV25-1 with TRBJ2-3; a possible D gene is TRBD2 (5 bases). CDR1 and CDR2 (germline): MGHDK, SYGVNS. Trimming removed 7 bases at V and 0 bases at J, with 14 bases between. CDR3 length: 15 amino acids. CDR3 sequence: CASKDDSVSTDTQYF. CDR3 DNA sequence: TGTGCCAGCAAGGATGATAGCGTTAGCACAGATACGCAGTATTTT.

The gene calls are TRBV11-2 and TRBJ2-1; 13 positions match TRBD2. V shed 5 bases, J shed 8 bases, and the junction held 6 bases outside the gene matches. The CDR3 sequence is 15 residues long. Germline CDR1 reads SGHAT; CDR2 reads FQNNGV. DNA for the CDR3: TGTGCCAGCAGCCAGACTAGCGGGAGGTTCCATGAGCAGTTCTTC. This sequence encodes CASSQTSGRFHEQFF.

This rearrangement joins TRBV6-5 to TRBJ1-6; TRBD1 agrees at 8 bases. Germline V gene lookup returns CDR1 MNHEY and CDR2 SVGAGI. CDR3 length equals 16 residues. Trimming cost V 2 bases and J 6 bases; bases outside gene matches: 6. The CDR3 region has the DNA TGTGCCAGCAGTTACGACAGGGGTAACGGTAATTCACCCCTCCACTTT. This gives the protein CASSYDRGNGNSPLHF.

CDR3 in DNA: TGTGCCTGGAGCGGCGGACTTTGGAATGAGCAGTTCTTC. It encodes CAWSGGLWNEQFF. This chain uses TRBV30 with TRBJ2-1; a weak D match, TRBD2 (5 bases). This CDR3 contains 13 residues. V was clipped by 3 bases and J by 7 bases, with 13 bases between them. The V gene's germline CDR1 is GTSNPN and CDR2 SVGIG (reference sequence).

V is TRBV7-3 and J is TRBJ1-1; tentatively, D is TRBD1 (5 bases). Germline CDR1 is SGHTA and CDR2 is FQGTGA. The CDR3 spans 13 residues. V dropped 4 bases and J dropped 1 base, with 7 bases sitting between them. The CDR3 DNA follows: TGTGCCAGCAGCTCCGACAGGAACACTGAAGCTTTCTTT. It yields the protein CASSSDRNTEAFF. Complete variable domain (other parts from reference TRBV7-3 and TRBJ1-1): GAGVSQTPSNKVTEKGKYVELRCDPISGHTALYWYRQSLGQGPEFLIYFQGTGAADDSGLPNDRFFAVRPEGSVSTLKIQRTERGDSAVYLCASSSDRNTEAFFGQGTRLTVV.

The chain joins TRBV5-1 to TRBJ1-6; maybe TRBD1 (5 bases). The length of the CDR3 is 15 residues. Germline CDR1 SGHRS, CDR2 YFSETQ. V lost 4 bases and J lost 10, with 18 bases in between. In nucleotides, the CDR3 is TGCGCCAGCAGCCTAACGACAGCCTTAGGATCACCCCTCCACTTT. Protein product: CASSLTTALGSPLHF.

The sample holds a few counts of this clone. This CDR3 reads CASSQGDRSEKLFF. In DNA form, the CDR3 reads TGCGCCAGCAGCCAGGGGGACAGGTCCGAAAAACTGTTTTTT. This chain connects TRBV4-1 to TRBJ1-4, with 8 bases lining up with TRBD1. The CDR3 loop spans 14 amino acids. V was clipped by 3 bases and J by 8 bases; unmatched bases: 5. Germline V gene sequence: CDR1 MGHRA, CDR2 YSYEKL.

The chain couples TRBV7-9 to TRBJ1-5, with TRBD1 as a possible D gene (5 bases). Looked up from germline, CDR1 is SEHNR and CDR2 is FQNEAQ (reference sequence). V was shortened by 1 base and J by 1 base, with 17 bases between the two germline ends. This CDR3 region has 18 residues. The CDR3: CASSLVLSGRDSNQPQHF. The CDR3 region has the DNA TGTGCCAGCAGCTTAGTTTTATCAGGGAGGGACAGCAATCAGCCCCAGCATTTT.

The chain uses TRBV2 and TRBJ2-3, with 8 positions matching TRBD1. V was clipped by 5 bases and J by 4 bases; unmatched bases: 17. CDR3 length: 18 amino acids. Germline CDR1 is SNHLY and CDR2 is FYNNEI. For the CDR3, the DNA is TGTGCCAGCAGTCAACTAACACCGGGACAGGTTGTGGCAGATACGCAGTATTTT. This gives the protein CASSQLTPGQVVADTQYF.

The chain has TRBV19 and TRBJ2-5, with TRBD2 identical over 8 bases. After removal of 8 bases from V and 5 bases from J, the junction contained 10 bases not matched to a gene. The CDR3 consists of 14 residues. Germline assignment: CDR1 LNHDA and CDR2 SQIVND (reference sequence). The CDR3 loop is CASSVAGGAETQYF. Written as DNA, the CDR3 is TGTGCCAGTTCCGTGGCGGGAGGTGCTGAGACCCAGTACTTC.

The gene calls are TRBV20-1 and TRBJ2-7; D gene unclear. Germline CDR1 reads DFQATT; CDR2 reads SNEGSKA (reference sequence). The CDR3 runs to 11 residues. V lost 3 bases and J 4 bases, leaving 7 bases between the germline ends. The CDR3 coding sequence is TGCAGTGCTAGTCCGGAGTACGAGCAGTACTTC. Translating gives CSASPEYEQYF.

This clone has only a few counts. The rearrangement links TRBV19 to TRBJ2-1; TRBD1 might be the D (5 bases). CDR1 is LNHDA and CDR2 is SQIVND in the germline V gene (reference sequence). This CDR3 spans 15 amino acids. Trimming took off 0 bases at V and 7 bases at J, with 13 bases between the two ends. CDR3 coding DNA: TGTGCCAGTAGTATAGAAGGCAGGGTGGCAAATGAGCAGTTCTTC. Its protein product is CASSIEGRVANEQFF.

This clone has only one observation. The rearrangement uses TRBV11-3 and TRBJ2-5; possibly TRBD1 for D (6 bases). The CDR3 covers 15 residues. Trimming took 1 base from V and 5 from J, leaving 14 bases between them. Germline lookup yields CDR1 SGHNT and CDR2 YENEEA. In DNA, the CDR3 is TGTGCCAGCAGCTTAGGGGACACCAGAGGGGAGACCCAGTACTTC. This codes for CASSLGDTRGETQYF.